The 21 T cell receptor beta chains below were found in one sample sequenced in a study of shared clonotypes between healthy human individuals. Clones were read by immunoSEQ multiplex PCR, and TCRdb kept only the in-frame ones, dropping some. This table holds about 2 million clones, roughly 95% found once. Naive CD8 cells comprised CD45RO-negative, CCR7-positively selected cells, excluding terminally differentiated effector memory CD45RA+ cells. The sequenced sample consisted of naive CD8+ T cells sorted from blood. The source of these receptors is a man aged 18 to 35 in good health.

The gene calls are TRBV30 and TRBJ2-5; D ambiguous. In germline, CDR1 is GTSNPN, CDR2 SVGIG (reference sequence). With 0 bases removed from V and 9 bases from J, the gap between germline ends came to 14 bases. The CDR3 loop spans 13 amino acids. CDR3 sequence (DNA): TGTGCCTGGAGTGTTACCTTAGGAAGCCCCCAGTACTTC. This gives the protein CAWSVTLGSPQYF.

This clone has a single count. The gene calls are TRBV9 and TRBJ1-2, with 7 bases matching TRBD1. V gave up 0 bases and J gave up 5 bases; unmatched junction bases: 10. CDR1 is SGDLS and CDR2 is YYNGEE in the germline V gene. This CDR3 spans 16 amino acids. CDR3 protein: CASSVEMGRGEYGYTF. The CDR3 nucleotides read TGTGCCAGCAGCGTAGAGATGGGCAGGGGGGAGTATGGCTACACCTTC.

Details on this clone: Other DNA variants within this sample encode the same CDR3. The chain employs TRBV9 and TRBJ2-2, with D unresolved. Germline CDR1 is SGDLS and CDR2 is YYNGEE. V shed 5 bases and J shed 4 bases, with 3 bases lying between them. The CDR3 spans 11 residues. As DNA, the CDR3 is TGTGCCAGCAGTGCCACCGGGGAGCTGTTTTTT. Encoded protein: CASSATGELFF.

The genes are TRBV4-3 and TRBJ2-3; TRBD2 agrees at 13 bases. The length of the CDR3 is 17 residues. V dropped 0 bases and J dropped 9; count of bases not matched to a gene: 9. From germline, CDR1 is LGHNA and CDR2 YSLEER. The CDR3 reads CASSQDRGLTSGRTQYF. DNA for the CDR3: TGCGCCAGCAGCCAAGACAGGGGGCTGACTAGCGGGAGGACGCAGTATTTT.

The chain recombines TRBV7-8 with TRBJ2-7, with 8 bases that match TRBD2. Germline loops: CDR1 SGHVS, CDR2 FQNEAQ. This CDR3 contains 17 residues. The junction had 8 bases not matched to a gene; V was cut back by 1 base and J by 0 bases. CDR3 protein: CASSLGPGLESSYEQYF. In DNA, the CDR3 is TGTGCCAGCAGCTTAGGCCCGGGACTAGAAAGCTCCTACGAGCAGTACTTC.

V and J are TRBV9 and TRBJ1-2; tentative D call: TRBD1 (5 bases). The CDR3 runs to 18 residues. Germline-derived CDR1 and CDR2 are SGDLS and YYNGEE. Trimming removed 4 bases from V and 5 bases from J, with 27 bases in between. CDR3 region: CASSRGGRGGDTAYGYTF. CDR3 in DNA: TGTGCCAGCAGCCGCGGAGGAAGGGGAGGAGATACTGCTTATGGCTACACCTTC.

On this clone: Additional DNA sequences in this sample encode the identical CDR3. V gene TRBV9 combines with J gene TRBJ2-7; D not resolved. Between the trimmed V and J ends, which lost 2 bases and 3 bases, there was a span of 9 bases. Looked up from germline, CDR1 is SGDLS and CDR2 is YYNGEE. CDR3 length equals 13 residues. This CDR3 is CASSVGPGYEQYF. The CDR3 DNA reads as TGTGCCAGCAGCGTGGGCCCCGGCTACGAGCAGTACTTC.

This chain uses TRBV7-3 with TRBJ1-1, with unresolved D. V shed 5 bases and J shed 3 bases, with 13 bases lying between them. The CDR3 is 14 amino acids. Germline V lookup: CDR1 SGHTA, CDR2 FQGTGA. The CDR3 protein is CASSPRPGYTEAFF. In DNA, the CDR3 is TGTGCCAGCAGCCCCCGGCCGGGATACACTGAAGCTTTCTTT.

This chain links TRBV9 with TRBJ2-7, with D tentatively TRBD1 or TRBD2 (5 bases each). The CDR3 runs 17 residues. With 0 bases removed from V and 0 bases from J, the gap between germline ends came to 16 bases. Germline loops: CDR1 SGDLS, CDR2 YYNGEE. Written as DNA, the CDR3 is TGTGCCAGCAGCGTAGGACACCGAGGGGAGCCCTCCTACGAGCAGTACTTC. It yields the protein CASSVGHRGEPSYEQYF.

The chain links TRBV9 to TRBJ1-1; 8 bases map to TRBD1. This CDR3 region has 15 residues. In germline, CDR1 is SGDLS, CDR2 YYNGEE. With 3 bases clipped from V and 11 bases from J, the junction kept 15 bases outside the gene matches. CDR3 amino acids: CASSAPTGELARAFF. The CDR3 DNA sequence: TGTGCCAGCAGCGCCCCGACAGGGGAGCTTGCCAGGGCTTTCTTT.

J is TRBJ2-7 and V is TRBV4-3; TRBD2 might be the D (5 bases). Looked up from germline, CDR1 is LGHNA and CDR2 is YSLEER. Trimming left V 1 base short and J 3 bases short, with 10 bases between. The CDR3 contains 14 residues. In DNA form, the CDR3 reads TGCGCCAGCAGCCAAGCAAGGACTTTCTACGAGCAGTACTTC. Translated, it gives CASSQARTFYEQYF.

The rearrangement uses TRBV7-8 and TRBJ2-7; D perhaps matches TRBD1 (7 bases). Germline V gene data show CDR1 as SGHVS and CDR2 as FQNEAQ. Between the trimmed V and J ends, which lost 2 bases and 6 bases, there was a span of 14 bases. There are 14 residues in the CDR3. CDR3 sequence (DNA): TGTGCCAGCAGCTTAAGTTTCCAGGGGGGCGAGCAGTACTTC. This gives the protein CASSLSFQGGEQYF.

This clone was observed a few times. DNA of the CDR3: TGTGCCAGCAGTGATTTGCGGACCACTGAAGCTTTCTTT. Its protein product is CASSDLRTTEAFF. The chain combines TRBV7-9 with TRBJ1-1; D is unclear. The CDR3 is 13 residues long. CDR1 and CDR2 from the germline V gene are SEHNR and FQNEAQ (reference sequence). V was trimmed by 6 bases and J by 4 bases, leaving 12 bases between them.

The genes are TRBV13 and TRBJ2-3; D remains unclear. Deletions cut 0 bases from V and 1 base from J, with 8 bases between. The CDR3 covers 15 residues. Germline V gene lookup returns CDR1 PRHDT and CDR2 FYEKMQ (reference sequence). For the CDR3, the DNA is TGTGCCAGCAGCTTAGGAGTTGACCGCACAGATACGCAGTATTTT. Its translation is CASSLGVDRTDTQYF. Filled out from reference TRBV13 and TRBJ2-3, the complete variable domain reads AAGVIQSPRHLIKEKRETATLKCYPIPRHDTVYWYQQGPGQDPQFLISFYEKMQSDKGSIPDRFSAQQFSDYHSELNMSSLELGDSALYFCASSLGVDRTDTQYFGPGTRLTVL.

The chain carries TRBV4-1 and TRBJ1-1; D is uncertain. This CDR3 is built from 16 residues. CDR1 is MGHRA, CDR2 YSYEKL, per germline. The V gene lost 2 bases and the J gene lost 0 bases, with 13 bases spanning the gap. The chain's CDR3 is CASSQQGGLLNTEAFF. CDR3 nucleotides: TGCGCCAGCAGCCAACAAGGAGGTCTCTTGAACACTGAAGCTTTCTTT.

The rearrangement joins TRBV19 to TRBJ1-5; TRBD1 aligns across 7 bases. The CDR3 length is 15 residues. CDR1 is LNHDA and CDR2 is SQIVND in the germline V gene (reference sequence). Germline trimming cut 5 bases from V and 1 base from J; bases unmatched to any gene: 5. The CDR3, as DNA: TGTGCCAGTAGTTCCCGGGACAGAAGCAATCAGCCCCAGCATTTT. This translates into CASSSRDRSNQPQHF.

The CDR3 region is CASSFTGQLSTDTQYF. CDR3 coding DNA: TGTGCCAGCAGCTTTACGGGACAGCTCTCCACAGATACGCAGTATTTT. The V gene is TRBV11-2, the J gene TRBJ2-3; 7 nucleotides line up with TRBD1. V shed 3 bases, J shed 2 bases, and the junction held 8 bases outside the gene matches. This CDR3 comprises 16 residues. CDR1 and CDR2 (germline): SGHAT, FQNNGV.

Here the CDR3 DNA reads TGCAGCGTTGAACACCCCGGCCAAGAGACCCAGTACTTC. Residues: CSVEHPGQETQYF. The gene calls are TRBV29-1 and TRBJ2-5; D unclear. CDR1 SQVTM and CDR2 ANQGSEA come from the germline V gene. The CDR3 sequence is 13 residues long. V was trimmed by 2 bases and J by 1 base, leaving 8 bases between them.

The rearrangement uses TRBV4-2 and TRBJ2-3; 7 bases are a match to TRBD1. Germline CDR1 is LGHNA and CDR2 is YNFKEQ. V shed 4 bases and J 3 bases; nucleotides not matched to a gene: 4. The CDR3 is made up of 14 amino acids. The CDR3 nucleotides read TGTGCCAGCAGCCCCCTGACAGGGACAGATACGCAGTATTTT. Translation: CASSPLTGTDTQYF.

This chain uses TRBV29-1 with TRBJ1-1; 7 bases agree with TRBD1. V shed 3 bases, J shed 10 bases, and the junction held 14 bases outside the gene matches. The CDR3 is made up of 14 amino acids. Germline CDR1 and CDR2: SQVTM and ANQGSEA. The CDR3 is CSVDQGDRVGGAFF. In DNA, the CDR3 is TGCAGCGTTGACCAAGGCGACAGGGTCGGCGGAGCTTTCTTT.

The chain couples TRBV6-1 to TRBJ1-2; possibly TRBD1 for D (5 bases). CDR1 and CDR2 (germline): MNHNS, SASEGT. V was shortened by 0 bases and J by 6 bases, with 8 bases between the two germline ends. The CDR3 has 13 amino acids. The CDR3 DNA follows: TGTGCCAGCAGTGAAGCAGGGGTGAATGGCTACACCTTC. Translation gives CASSEAGVNGYTF.